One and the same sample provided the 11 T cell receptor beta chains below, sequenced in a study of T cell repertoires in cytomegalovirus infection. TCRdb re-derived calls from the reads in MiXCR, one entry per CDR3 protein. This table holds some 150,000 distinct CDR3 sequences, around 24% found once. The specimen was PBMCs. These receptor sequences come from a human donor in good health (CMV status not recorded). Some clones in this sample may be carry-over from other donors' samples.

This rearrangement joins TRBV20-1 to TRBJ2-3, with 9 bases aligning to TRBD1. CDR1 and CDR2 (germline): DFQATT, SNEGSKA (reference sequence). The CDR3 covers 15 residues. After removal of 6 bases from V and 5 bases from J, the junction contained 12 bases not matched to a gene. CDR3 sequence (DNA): TGCAGTGCAGCTCCAGGACAGGGGAGAGGAGATACGCAGTATTTT. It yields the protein CSAAPGQGRGDTQYF.

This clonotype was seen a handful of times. CDR3 nucleotides: TGTGCCAGCAGTTTTGGGGGAGGGGGCGTCACTGAAGCTTTCTTT. As protein: CASSFGGGGVTEAFF. The chain is built from TRBV27 and TRBJ1-1, with 7 bases matching TRBD1. The trim removed 3 bases at V and 4 bases at J, leaving 8 bases unmatched. This CDR3 is 15 amino acids long. CDR1 MNHEY and CDR2 SMNVEV come from the germline V gene (reference sequence).

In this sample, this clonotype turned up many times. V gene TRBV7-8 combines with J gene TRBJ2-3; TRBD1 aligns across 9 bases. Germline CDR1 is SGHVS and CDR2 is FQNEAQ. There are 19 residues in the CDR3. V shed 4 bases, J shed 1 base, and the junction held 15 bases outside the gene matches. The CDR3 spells CASSSAIQDRGGGTDTQYF. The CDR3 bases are TGTGCCAGCAGCTCAGCCATCCAAGACAGGGGGGGAGGCACAGATACGCAGTATTTT.

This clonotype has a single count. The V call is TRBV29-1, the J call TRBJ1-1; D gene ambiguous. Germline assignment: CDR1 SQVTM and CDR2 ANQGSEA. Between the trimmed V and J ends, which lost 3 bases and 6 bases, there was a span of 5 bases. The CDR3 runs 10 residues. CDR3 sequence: CSVDRAEAFF. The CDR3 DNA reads TGCAGCGTTGATAGGGCTGAAGCTTTCTTT.

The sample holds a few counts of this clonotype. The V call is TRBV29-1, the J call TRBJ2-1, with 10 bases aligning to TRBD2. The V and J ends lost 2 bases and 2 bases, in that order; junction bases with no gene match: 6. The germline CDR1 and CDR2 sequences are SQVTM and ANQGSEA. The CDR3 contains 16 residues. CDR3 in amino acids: CSVEPSGGRTYNEQFF. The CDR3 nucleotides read TGCAGCGTTGAACCTAGCGGGGGCCGCACCTACAATGAGCAGTTCTTC.

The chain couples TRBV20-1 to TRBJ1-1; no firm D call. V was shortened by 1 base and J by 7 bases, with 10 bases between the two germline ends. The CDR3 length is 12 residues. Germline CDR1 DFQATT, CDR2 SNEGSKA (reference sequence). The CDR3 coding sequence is TGCAGTGCTAGAGGGGAGTTGGTTGAAGCTTTCTTT. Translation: CSARGELVEAFF.

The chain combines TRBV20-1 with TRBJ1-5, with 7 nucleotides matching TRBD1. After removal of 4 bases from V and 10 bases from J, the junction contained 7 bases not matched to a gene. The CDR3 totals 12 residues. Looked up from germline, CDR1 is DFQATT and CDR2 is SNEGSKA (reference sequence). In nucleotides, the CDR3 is TGCAGTGCTACCTTCGGGGACAGCCCCCAGCATTTT. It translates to CSATFGDSPQHF.

The CDR3 sequence is CASSLTAGAGANVLTF. The DNA for the CDR3 is TGTGCCAGCAGCCTTACTGCGGGGGCTGGGGCCAACGTCCTGACTTTC. This chain connects TRBV7-3 to TRBJ2-6; 7 bases fit TRBD2. The ends lost 5 bases at V and 2 bases at J; junction bases unmatched: 6. CDR1 and CDR2 from the germline V gene are SGHTA and FQGTGA. This CDR3 has 16 residues.

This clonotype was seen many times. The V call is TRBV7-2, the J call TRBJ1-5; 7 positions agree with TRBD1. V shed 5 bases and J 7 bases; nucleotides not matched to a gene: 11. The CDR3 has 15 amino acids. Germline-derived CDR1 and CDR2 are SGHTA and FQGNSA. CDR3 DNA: TGTGCCAGCAGCACTGGCGACAGGGATGGACAGCCCCAGCATTTT. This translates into CASSTGDRDGQPQHF.

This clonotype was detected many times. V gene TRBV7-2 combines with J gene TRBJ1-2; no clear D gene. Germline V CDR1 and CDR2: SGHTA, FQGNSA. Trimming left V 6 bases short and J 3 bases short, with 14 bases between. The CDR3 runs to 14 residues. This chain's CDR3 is CASSRIAGDYGYTF. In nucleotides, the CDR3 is TGTGCCAGCAGTCGAATCGCGGGTGACTATGGCTACACCTTC.

The CDR3 DNA reads as TGCGCCAGCAGCTTGTCCTCGGGCTCCTACAATGAGCAGTTCTTC. It translates to CASSLSSGSYNEQFF. This sequence joins TRBV5-1 and TRBJ2-1; D ambiguous. Trimming removed 1 base from V and 0 bases from J, with 8 bases in between. This CDR3 has 15 amino acids. The V gene's germline CDR1 is SGHRS and CDR2 YFSETQ.